The text below deals with one T cell receptor (beta chain). Some clones are missing from TCRdb's copy, which holds only in-frame ones; the method was immunoSEQ multiplex PCR. This table has millions of clones, roughly 91% appearing once. The record originates from a study of shared clonotypes between healthy human individuals. Study summary: Plates per donor: three CD4 naive, three CD4 memory, two CD8 naive, one CD8 memory.

Terminally differentiated effector memory CD45RA+ cells were excluded from the naive CD8 cells, which were CD45RO-negative and positively selected for CCR7. The germline gives CDR1 DFQATT, CDR2 SNEGSKA (reference sequence). J lost 7 bases, V lost 5 bases, and 4 bases had no gene match. The CDR3 covers 11 residues. The specimen sequenced was naive CD8+ T cells from PBMCs. The sequence came from a man between 18 and 29 years old in good health. Some clones in this sample may be carry-over from other donors' samples. The rearrangement uses TRBV20-1 and TRBJ2-5, with 7 bases that match TRBD2. CDR3: CSAPPGGTQYF. The CDR3 bases are TGCAGTGCTCCCCCGGGGGGGACCCAGTACTTC.